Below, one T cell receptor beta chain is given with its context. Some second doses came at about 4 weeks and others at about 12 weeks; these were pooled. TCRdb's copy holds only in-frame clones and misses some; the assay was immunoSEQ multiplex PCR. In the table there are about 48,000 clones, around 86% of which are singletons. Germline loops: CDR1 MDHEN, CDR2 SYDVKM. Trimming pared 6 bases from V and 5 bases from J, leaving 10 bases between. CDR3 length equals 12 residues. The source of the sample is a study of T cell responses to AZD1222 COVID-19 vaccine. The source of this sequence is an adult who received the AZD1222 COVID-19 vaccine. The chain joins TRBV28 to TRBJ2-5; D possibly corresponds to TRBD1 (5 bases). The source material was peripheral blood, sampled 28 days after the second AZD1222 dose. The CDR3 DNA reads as TGTGCCAGCAGCAGACAGAGCGAGACCCAGTACTTC. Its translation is CASSRQSETQYF.